Listed here are 15 T cell receptor beta chains from one sample, sequenced in a study of cytomegalovirus exposure and HLA in healthy donors. The PCR ran on 60 Vbeta and 13 Jbeta primers. Measured with immunoSEQ multiplex PCR; TCRdb has only the in-frame clones, and not every one. Here the sample table reports around 97,000 clones. The sample comprised PBMCs. Every receptor here comes from a man in his forties in good health and CMV-seronegative.

The chain links TRBV2 to TRBJ2-7; D might be TRBD2 (6 bases). Trimming pared 1 base from V and 7 bases from J, leaving 8 bases between. The CDR3 extends over 12 amino acids. Germline V lookup: CDR1 SNHLY, CDR2 FYNNEI. The CDR3 DNA reads as TGTGCCAGCAGTGAAGAGACTAGGGAGCAGTACTTC. The encoded protein is CASSEETREQYF.

This sequence joins TRBV11-3 and TRBJ2-3; D not resolved. The CDR3 loop spans 13 amino acids. The V end was cut by 1 base, the J end by 1 base, with 3 bases between. Looked up from germline, CDR1 is SGHNT and CDR2 is YENEEA. This CDR3 is CASSLGGTDTQYF. DNA for the CDR3: TGTGCCAGCAGCTTAGGCGGCACAGATACGCAGTATTTT.

The gene calls are TRBV19 and TRBJ2-5; D possibly corresponds to TRBD2 (6 bases). Looked up from germline, CDR1 is LNHDA and CDR2 is SQIVND (reference sequence). The CDR3 loop spans 19 amino acids. V was trimmed by 1 base and J by 0 bases, leaving 21 bases between them. CDR3 bases: TGTGCCAGTAGTATAGTGGCGGGGCAGGGCGGAGGGTACCAAGAGACCCAGTACTTC. This sequence encodes CASSIVAGQGGGYQETQYF.

J is TRBJ2-2 and V is TRBV6-6, with 7 nucleotides matching TRBD2. CDR1 is MNHNY, CDR2 SVGAGI, per germline (reference sequence). The ends lost 10 bases at V and 4 bases at J; junction bases unmatched: 12. The CDR3 sequence is 15 residues long. The CDR3: CAIWGGGRSTGELFF. DNA of the CDR3: TGTGCCATCTGGGGGGGAGGGAGAAGCACCGGGGAGCTGTTTTTT.

The genes are TRBV5-6 and TRBJ1-6; D perhaps matches TRBD1 (5 bases). Trimming cost V 4 bases and J 8 bases, with 19 bases left between them. Germline loops: CDR1 SGHDT, CDR2 YYEEEE. The CDR3 consists of 16 residues. CDR3 residues: CASSATGIVGYSPLHF. As DNA, the CDR3 is TGTGCCAGCAGCGCCACAGGTATAGTGGGGTATTCACCCCTCCACTTT.

With respect to this clone: The germline gene is not matched at one end of the junction; a read error may be the cause. In the same sample, other DNA sequences code for this CDR3. The chain couples TRBV5-1 to TRBJ2-7, with D possibly TRBD2 on 5 matching bases. CDR3 length equals 15 residues. CDR1 and CDR2 from the germline V gene are SGHRS and YFSETQ. The CDR3 sequence is CASSLAGSGGYEQYF. The CDR3 DNA reads as TGCGCCAGCAGCTTGGCGGGCAGCGGAGGCTACGAACAGTACTTC.

V gene TRBV15 combines with J gene TRBJ2-1; D unclear. There are 13 residues in the CDR3. Germline CDR1 is LNHNV and CDR2 is YYDKDF (reference sequence). Deletions cut 3 bases from V and 7 bases from J, with 10 bases between. The CDR3 sequence: CATSSRAWNEQFF. CDR3 sequence (DNA): TGTGCCACCAGCAGCAGAGCGTGGAATGAGCAGTTCTTC.

The chain is built from TRBV7-8 and TRBJ2-1; TRBD2 agrees at 7 bases. Germline V gene data show CDR1 as SGHVS and CDR2 as FQNEAQ. This CDR3 is built from 17 residues. With V trimmed by 4 bases and J by 0 bases, 9 bases remained unmatched. The CDR3 here is CASSSRAGGGSYNEQFF. In DNA, the CDR3 is TGTGCCAGCAGCTCCCGCGCTGGGGGGGGCTCCTACAATGAGCAGTTCTTC.

The chain uses TRBV19 and TRBJ1-5, with D perhaps matching TRBD1 (6 bases). Trimming shortened V by 6 bases and J by 1 base, and 10 bases separated the two germline ends. Looked up from germline, CDR1 is LNHDA and CDR2 is SQIVND (reference sequence). The CDR3 loop spans 14 amino acids. As DNA, the CDR3 is TGTGCCAGTAGAAGGACAGAAAGCAATCAGCCCCAGCATTTT. Translation gives CASRRTESNQPQHF.

This chain joins TRBV29-1 and TRBJ2-3; 10 bases fit TRBD2. The CDR3 sequence is 16 residues long. V dropped 6 bases and J dropped 3; count of bases not matched to a gene: 12. Looked up from germline, CDR1 is SQVTM and CDR2 is ANQGSEA. The CDR3: CSVQTMSGRGTDTQYF. In nucleotides, the CDR3 is TGCAGCGTCCAAACGATGAGCGGGAGGGGTACAGATACGCAGTATTTT.

The chain combines TRBV6-6 with TRBJ2-7; D gene uncertain. Trimming took off 6 bases at V and 7 bases at J, with 10 bases between the two ends. The CDR3 sequence is 11 residues long. Germline V CDR1 and CDR2: MNHNY, SVGAGI (reference sequence). The CDR3 here is CASSRGWEQYF. The DNA of the CDR3 is TGTGCCAGCAGCCGCGGATGGGAGCAGTACTTC.

The genes are TRBV6-1 and TRBJ1-4; D ambiguous. This CDR3 has 15 amino acids. Trimming took 8 bases from V and 0 from J, leaving 13 bases between them. CDR1 is MNHNS, CDR2 SASEGT, per germline. This CDR3 reads CASLRRSTTNEKLFF. In DNA form, the CDR3 reads TGTGCCAGCCTCAGGAGGTCTACAACTAATGAAAAACTGTTTTTT.

The chain joins TRBV2 to TRBJ2-2; 8 nucleotides agree with TRBD1. Losses at the gene ends were 6 bases for V and 5 bases for J; bases not matched to a gene: 8. Germline V gene sequence: CDR1 SNHLY, CDR2 FYNNEI. This CDR3 is 15 amino acids long. The CDR3 reads CASRGQGAGTGELFF. In nucleotides, the CDR3 is TGTGCCAGCAGGGGCCAGGGGGCCGGAACCGGGGAGCTGTTTTTT.

This chain uses TRBV27 with TRBJ2-5; 11 bases are a match to TRBD2. V shed 10 bases, J shed 1 base, and the junction held 14 bases outside the gene matches. CDR3 length equals 17 residues. Germline assignment: CDR1 MNHEY and CDR2 SMNVEV (reference sequence). CDR3 bases: TGTGCCACCAACCTCCCCTCTAGCGGGGGGATCCAAGAGACCCAGTACTTC. It yields the protein CATNLPSSGGIQETQYF.

The V and J genes are TRBV12-2 and TRBJ1-4; the table's D call TRBD1 went unverified against the DNA. TRBV12-2 is deemed a pseudogene. This CDR3 has 18 amino acids. CDR3 in DNA: TGTGCAAGTCGCTTAGGTGGACAACATCCATCAACTAATGAAAAACTGTTTTTT. It is translated as CASRLGGQHPSTNEKLFF.